The sequence of this TCR beta chain was determined in a study of early T cells in non-severe SARS-CoV-2 infection. Unique molecular identifiers were added to individual cDNA molecules. TCRdb independently ran MiXCR on the 5' RACE reads; one entry per CDR3 protein. The sample has some 50,000 distinct CDR3 sequences, 9% to 9.5% seen once; the top ten hold under 5%. This clonotype was recorded at least ten times. V was pared by 2 bases and J by 7 bases, with 7 bases of the junction left unmatched. Germline V gene data show CDR1 as SGHVS and CDR2 as FQNEAQ. The CDR3 has 15 residues. The genes are TRBV7-8 and TRBJ2-7; 11 bases are a match to TRBD2. This clonotype originated in an adult who was a healthcare worker with PCR-confirmed SARS-CoV-2 infection or an uninfected control (not recorded which). Sequencing was done on a sample of whole blood. The CDR3 DNA is TGTGCCAGCAGCTTATGGTCACTAGCGGGAGATGAGCAGTACTTC. Protein sequence: CASSLWSLAGDEQYF.